This passage covers 28 T cell receptor beta chains from one sample sequenced in a study of blood T cell repertoires in COVID-19. Sequencing was performed with immunoSEQ multiplex PCR; in TCRdb, only in-frame clones are kept and a portion is missing. The profile covers 230,000 or so clones, with about 79% appearing a single time and under 1.5% taken by the ten largest. Sequencing was done on a sample of peripheral blood. These receptors were collected from a middle-aged woman who had recovered from COVID-19.

The rearrangement joins TRBV7-2 to TRBJ2-5; TRBD2 matches 7 bases. The CDR3 spans 16 residues. CDR1 is SGHTA and CDR2 is FQGNSA in the germline V gene. After removal of 1 base from V and 3 bases from J, the junction contained 8 bases not matched to a gene. The DNA of the CDR3 is TGTGCCAGCAGCTTAGGTCTAGCGGAGATCAAAGAGACCCAGTACTTC. Translating gives CASSLGLAEIKETQYF.

This clone was seen only a few times. The V gene is TRBV18, the J gene TRBJ2-2; 11 positions agree with TRBD2. Germline V CDR1 and CDR2: KGHSH, LQKENI. Germline trimming cut 2 bases from V and 6 bases from J; bases unmatched to any gene: 2. The CDR3 has 15 residues. The CDR3 loop reads CASSPETSGAGELFF. CDR3 nucleotide sequence: TGTGCCAGCTCACCAGAGACTAGCGGGGCCGGGGAGCTGTTTTTT.

The rearrangement uses TRBV12-5 and TRBJ2-1, with a tentative D call TRBD1 (6 bases). V was clipped by 0 bases and J by 9 bases, with 18 bases between them. This CDR3 contains 16 residues. The germline gives CDR1 LGHNT, CDR2 FRNRAP. As DNA, the CDR3 is TGTGCTAGTGGTTTGGTACTAGTCAGTGGGGGCGGTGAGCAGTTCTTC. As protein: CASGLVLVSGGGEQFF. The full variable domain, completed using reference TRBV12-5 and TRBJ2-1, is DARVTQTPRHKVTEMGQEVTMRCQPILGHNTVFWYRQTMMQGLELLAYFRNRAPLDDSGMPKDRFSAEMPDATLATLKIQPSEPRDSAVYFCASGLVLVSGGGEQFFGPGTRLTVL.

The V and J genes are TRBV15 and TRBJ1-4, with D perhaps matching TRBD1 (6 bases). In germline, CDR1 is LNHNV, CDR2 YYDKDF (reference sequence). This CDR3 contains 16 residues. Trimming took 0 bases from V and 0 from J, leaving 8 bases between them. DNA of the CDR3: TGTGCCACCAGCAGAGACAGGGGCGCAACTAATGAAAAACTGTTTTTT. Its translation: CATSRDRGATNEKLFF.

The V gene is TRBV5-1, the J gene TRBJ2-6; D remains unclear. Germline values: CDR1 SGHRS, CDR2 YFSETQ. With 5 bases removed from V and 2 bases from J, the gap between germline ends came to 14 bases. CDR3 length: 16 residues. DNA for the CDR3: TGCGCCAGCAGAAGAGCGTCAGCACCTGGGGCCAACGTCCTGACTTTC. Residues: CASRRASAPGANVLTF.

The CDR3 coding sequence is TGTGCCAGCTCACCAGGACCGACAGGGGACGGAGAGACCCAGTACTTC. This encodes CASSPGPTGDGETQYF. The V and J genes are TRBV18 and TRBJ2-5, with 8 bases fitting TRBD1. The CDR3 has 16 residues. With 2 bases clipped from V and 4 bases from J, the junction kept 9 bases outside the gene matches. The germline CDR1 and CDR2 sequences are KGHSH and LQKENI.

This clone was seen many times. The V gene is TRBV5-5, the J gene TRBJ2-1; TRBD1 is a possible D gene (5 bases). Germline CDR1 and CDR2: SGHKS and YYEKEE (reference sequence). CDR3 size: 14 residues. V was clipped by 2 bases and J by 15 bases, with 21 bases between them. The CDR3 nucleotides are TGTGCCAGCAGCTTATTTTTTGGGGCGGCGGCGTGGTTCTTC. Translating it yields CASSLFFGAAAWFF. The entire variable domain, with the rest obtained from reference TRBV5-5 and TRBJ2-1, is as follows: DAGVTQSPTHLIKTRGQQVTLRCSPISGHKSVSWYQQVLGQGPQFIFQYYEKEERGRGNFPDRFSARQFPNYSSELNVNALLLGDSALYLCASSLFFGAAAWFFGPGTRLTVL.

The chain has TRBV28 and TRBJ2-7; 12 bases are a match to TRBD2. This CDR3 has 18 residues. From germline, CDR1 is MDHEN and CDR2 SYDVKM. Losses at the gene ends were 2 bases for V and 3 bases for J; bases not matched to a gene: 11. CDR3 region: CASSLPRRTSGAYYEQYF. The DNA for the CDR3 is TGTGCCAGCAGTTTACCTCGAAGGACTAGCGGGGCGTACTACGAGCAGTACTTC.

As for this clone: One end of the junction fails to match germline, which may point to a read error. V gene TRBV7-7 combines with J gene TRBJ2-5, with a tentative D call TRBD1 (6 bases). CDR1 and CDR2 (germline): SSHAT, FNYEAQ (reference sequence). This CDR3 comprises 14 residues. The CDR3 DNA follows: TGTGCTAGCAGCTCTTCCGGGACATCCGGAACCCAGTACTTC. It codes for CASSSSGTSGTQYF.

This chain links TRBV6-6 with TRBJ1-3; 7 nucleotides agree with TRBD1. The CDR3 has 15 amino acids. From germline, CDR1 is MNHNY and CDR2 SVGAGI (reference sequence). With V trimmed by 0 bases and J by 4 bases, 3 bases remained unmatched. CDR3 region: CASSYSRDRGNTIYF. CDR3 DNA: TGTGCCAGCAGTTACTCGAGGGACAGAGGAAACACCATATATTTT.

The gene calls are TRBV5-4 and TRBJ2-1; 10 bases fit TRBD2. Germline loops: CDR1 SGHNT, CDR2 YYREEE (reference sequence). The CDR3 is made up of 17 amino acids. The ends lost 4 bases at V and 5 bases at J; junction bases unmatched: 12. The CDR3 DNA follows: TGTGCCAGCAGCCCAAAACTTACTAGCGGGGATCACAATGAGCAGTTCTTC. This codes for CASSPKLTSGDHNEQFF.

This chain connects TRBV19 to TRBJ1-1; D is perhaps TRBD1 (5 bases). Trimming stripped 3 bases from V and 4 bases from J, with 12 bases between. This CDR3 is built from 14 residues. Germline CDR1 is LNHDA and CDR2 is SQIVND (reference sequence). In nucleotides, the CDR3 is TGTGCCAGTAGTATTCCAGGGTCAAGCACTGAAGCTTTCTTT. It encodes CASSIPGSSTEAFF.

The chain is built from TRBV5-1 and TRBJ2-3; 11 nucleotides agree with TRBD2. The ends lost 4 bases at V and 13 bases at J; junction bases unmatched: 11. CDR3 length: 14 amino acids. The V gene's germline CDR1 is SGHRS and CDR2 YFSETQ. In DNA form, the CDR3 reads TGCGCCAGCAGCCGCGACTCGACTAGCGGGGACGAGTATTTT. It codes for CASSRDSTSGDEYF.

The genes are TRBV29-1 and TRBJ1-2; 12 nucleotides align to TRBD1. The CDR3 spans 15 residues. V shed 4 bases and J 2 bases; nucleotides not matched to a gene: 5. Germline CDR1 SQVTM, CDR2 ANQGSEA. The CDR3 here is CSVGGQGAGNYGYTF. For the CDR3, the DNA is TGCAGCGTTGGGGGACAGGGGGCTGGCAACTATGGCTACACCTTC. The variable domain in full, with the rest retrieved from reference TRBV29-1 and TRBJ1-2, is SAVISQKPSRDICQRGTSLTIQCQVDSQVTMMFWYRQQPGQSLTLIATANQGSEATYESGFVIDKFPISRPNLTFSTLTVSNMSPEDSSIYLCSVGGQGAGNYGYTFGSGTRLTVV.

This clone has more than one count but fewer than ten. The chain links TRBV16 to TRBJ1-2, with 10 nucleotides matching TRBD1. V was clipped by 0 bases and J by 0 bases; unmatched bases: 4. Germline values: CDR1 KGHSY, CDR2 FQNENV. The CDR3 contains 17 residues. CDR3 DNA sequence: TGTGCCAGCAGCCAATCGTGGACAGGGGGATCTAACTATGGCTACACCTTC. It is translated as CASSQSWTGGSNYGYTF.

V usage is TRBV9 and J usage is TRBJ2-2; possibly TRBD2 for D (5 bases). In germline, CDR1 is SGDLS, CDR2 YYNGEE. Deletions cut 0 bases from V and 2 bases from J, with 8 bases between. CDR3 length: 15 amino acids. CDR3 bases: TGTGCCAGCAGCGTAGCTGGGAGCAACACCGGGGAGCTGTTTTTT. Translation gives CASSVAGSNTGELFF.

The chain recombines TRBV9 with TRBJ2-3, with 8 positions matching TRBD1. Germline V CDR1 and CDR2: SGDLS, YYNGEE. The trim removed 3 bases at V and 2 bases at J, leaving 5 bases unmatched. The CDR3 is 15 amino acids. CDR3: CASSAGQGITDTQYF. CDR3 in DNA: TGTGCCAGCAGCGCAGGACAGGGAATCACAGATACGCAGTATTTT. The full variable domain, in which reference TRBV9 and TRBJ2-3 provide the parts outside the CDR3, is DSGVTQTPKHLITATGQRVTLRCSPRSGDLSVYWYQQSLDQGLQFLIQYYNGEERAKGNILERFSAQQFPDLHSELNLSSLELGDSALYFCASSAGQGITDTQYFGPGTRLTVL.

This clone was observed a few times. The J gene is TRBJ2-3, the V gene TRBV6-5, with D unclear. Deletions cut 0 bases from V and 8 bases from J, with 12 bases between. This CDR3 region has 14 residues. Germline-derived CDR1 and CDR2 are MNHEY and SVGAGI. The chain's CDR3 is CASSYSRRSGTQYF. Here the CDR3 DNA reads TGTGCCAGCAGTTACTCGAGGCGCTCCGGTACGCAGTATTTT.

The gene calls are TRBV6-5 and TRBJ1-1; D not certain. V lost 0 bases to trimming and J lost 1 base, with 9 bases between them. CDR3 length equals 15 residues. CDR1 MNHEY and CDR2 SVGAGI come from the germline V gene. The DNA of the CDR3 is TGTGCCAGCAGTTACTCGGTACAGACGAACACTGAAGCTTTCTTT. Translated, it gives CASSYSVQTNTEAFF.

The rearrangement joins TRBV3-1 (or the pseudogene TRBV3-2) to TRBJ2-2; D unclear. The CDR3 runs to 15 residues. The germline V gene encodes CDR1 LGHDT and CDR2 YNNKEL (reference sequence). Between the trimmed V and J ends, which lost 1 base and 2 bases, there was a span of 8 bases. Here the CDR3 DNA reads TGTGCCAGCAGCCAAGTCGTCTTAAACACCGGGGAGCTGTTTTTT. It yields the protein CASSQVVLNTGELFF.

The chain couples TRBV10-3 to TRBJ1-4; D is possibly TRBD1 (5 bases). The CDR3 totals 15 residues. Germline loops: CDR1 ENHRY, CDR2 SYGVKD. V shed 2 bases and J shed 4 bases, with 11 bases lying between them. The CDR3 region has the DNA TGTGCCATCAGTGAGGTACAGGCTCATAATGAAAAACTGTTTTTT. This sequence encodes CAISEVQAHNEKLFF.

The count of this clone is one. The chain uses TRBV2 and TRBJ2-1; 8 bases agree with TRBD2. The junction had 11 bases not matched to a gene; V was cut back by 7 bases and J by 9 bases. The CDR3 is made up of 14 amino acids. Germline CDR1 SNHLY, CDR2 FYNNEI. As DNA, the CDR3 is TGTGCCAGCAATTATCAGCGGGGGTGGTCTGAGCAGTTCTTC. This translates into CASNYQRGWSEQFF.

The V call is TRBV19, the J call TRBJ1-2; D may be TRBD1 (6 bases). Germline assignment: CDR1 LNHDA and CDR2 SQIVND (reference sequence). Trimming took off 3 bases at V and 6 bases at J, with 11 bases between the two ends. This CDR3 region has 13 residues. Written as DNA, the CDR3 is TGTGCCAGTAGTATTGGGGGCCCGGATGGCTACACCTTC. This translates into CASSIGGPDGYTF.

In its sample, this clone was seen a few times. The chain couples TRBV19 to TRBJ1-1; TRBD1 might be the D (5 bases). Germline V gene lookup returns CDR1 LNHDA and CDR2 SQIVND (reference sequence). Trimming took 3 bases from V and 7 from J, leaving 9 bases between them. The CDR3 loop spans 12 amino acids. CDR3 loop: CASSMRDREAFF. Written as DNA, the CDR3 is TGTGCCAGTAGTATGCGGGACCGTGAAGCTTTCTTT.

The V call is TRBV3-1 (or the pseudogene TRBV3-2), the J call TRBJ1-1; D is ambiguous. This CDR3 has 14 residues. The germline V and J ends were trimmed by 2 bases and 3 bases, with 10 bases remaining between them. Looked up from germline, CDR1 is LGHDT and CDR2 is YNNKEL (reference sequence). The CDR3, as DNA: TGTGCCAGCAGCCAACGAGGGTACCACACTGAAGCTTTCTTT. It yields the protein CASSQRGYHTEAFF.

This chain joins TRBV5-1 and TRBJ1-3, with D unclear. The CDR3 loop spans 14 amino acids. Looked up from germline, CDR1 is SGHRS and CDR2 is YFSETQ. V was shortened by 4 bases and J by 3 bases, with 11 bases between the two germline ends. The CDR3, as DNA: TGCGCCAGCAGCAGACAAGAGGGTGGAAACACCATATATTTT. As protein: CASSRQEGGNTIYF.

This chain links TRBV5-4 with TRBJ2-2, with 7 bases identical to TRBD2. The V and J ends lost 2 bases and 3 bases, in that order; junction bases with no gene match: 4. Germline assignment: CDR1 SGHNT and CDR2 YYREEE (reference sequence). The CDR3 runs to 15 residues. The CDR3 protein is CASSFGGGYTGELFF. The CDR3, as DNA: TGTGCCAGCAGCTTCGGGGGAGGGTACACCGGGGAGCTGTTTTTT.

J is TRBJ2-5 and V is TRBV4-3, with TRBD2 matching 13 bases. Germline-derived CDR1 and CDR2 are LGHNA and YSLEER. This CDR3 is built from 18 residues. The V segment lost 1 base and the J segment 5 bases; nucleotides outside the gene matches: 10. CDR3 DNA: TGCGCCAGCAGCCAAGCCACTAGCGGGGGGGCTGTTTTTGAGACCCAGTACTTC. Translation: CASSQATSGGAVFETQYF.